This T cell receptor beta chain was recovered during a study of a mutant IDH1 vaccine in newly diagnosed glioma (TCRdb year 2021). For the wider study: Of the 25 to 35 treated patients, 62.5% were male and about 40% were female, and a mean age of approximately 40 years was recorded. Six visits were used for peripheral blood collection: V03 (baseline), V05, V07, V10, V12 and V13. Before enrollment, most patients had been given radiochemotherapy with temozolomide as standard therapy, while the rest had received either radiotherapy alone or temozolomide alone. For exploratory analyses, longitudinal TCRB deep sequencing was carried out in about 26 treated patients wherever samples were available. General findings and caveats noted by the study authors: Selection of PBMC samples for TCRB deep sequencing was based on availability. No apparent relationship was observed between pseudoprogression and alterations in the top peripheral T cell clonotypes detected by TCRB sequencing. Across multiple MHC alleles, vaccine-induced immune responses were seen in around 94% of patients. According to the authors, sample limitations meant that analyses of patient blood samples could not be reproduced.

The library was obtained by the immunoSEQ multiplex PCR assay. Following the manufacturer's protocol, the hsTCRB Kit was used to amplify rearranged TCR beta chain sequences. TCRB libraries were sequenced on an Illumina MiSeq. As for how the authors treated the data: The kit vendor's proprietary platform handled demultiplexing, trimming and gene mapping. TCRdb took this table from immuneACCESS and kept in-frame rearrangements with V and J called. Such tables lack part of the clones; where checked against another copy, unresolved V genes explain under half of the gap, and the rest is unexplained. The V and J calls and clone size come from that table; D and trimming were worked out from the DNA. This sample has about 35,000 clones in its table, and approximately 86% of those were observed once. Over 4% of the sample is in the top ten clones. The CDR3, from cysteine to phenylalanine, totals 14 residues. CDR3 DNA is the only sequence kept; it has 42 bases, read in frame from the first base. As encoded in the germline V gene, CDR1 is SGHDN while CDR2 is FVKESK. V drops 4 bases and J drops 8 bases, leaving 12 bases in between.

The time point label on this specimen signifies: baseline, week 1 (first vaccination visit). What the treatment or condition label conveys for this sample: pre-vaccination baseline after standard-of-care therapy. All donors had newly diagnosed IDH1-mutant astrocytomas of WHO grade 3 or 4 that showed loss of nuclear ATRX. The samples were drawn from NOA16, a multicentre, single-arm, open-label phase I trial in Germany that tested a mutant IDH1 peptide vaccine in humans for the first time. Blood drawn at visit V03 was used as the baseline sample for immunogenicity testing. Genomic DNA for TCRB sequencing was isolated from EDTA blood with the DNeasy Blood and Tissue Kit. A remark on this clone: What this receptor recognizes is not known. No much larger clone is present one base from it, and per-base qualities are unavailable.

The sequence links TRBV14 to TRBJ1-6; D gene: possibly TRBD1, on 6 matching bases. The specimen comprised PBMCs, sampled from a glioma patient treated with radiotherapy, temozolomide or both. The clonotype originates from a woman aged 35 to 49 with glioma. At the DNA level, the sequence is TGTGCCAGCAGCCTACAGGGATGGTATTCACCCCTCCACTTT. Translated, this gives CASSLQGWYSPLHF. Full variable domain (CDR3 extended with the reference TRBV14 and TRBJ1-6 proteins): EAGVTQFPSHSVIEKGQTVTLRCDPISGHDNLYWYRRVMGKEIKFLLHFVKESKQDESGMPNNRFLAERTGGTYSTLKVQPAELEDSGVYFCASSLQGWYSPLHFGNGTRLTVT.